These 20 T cell receptor beta chains were all obtained from the same sample, sequenced in a study of blood T cell repertoires in COVID-19. Method: immunoSEQ multiplex PCR; TCRdb's copy keeps in-frame clones and lacks some. This sample has around 140,000 clones, with about 86% found just once. Input material: peripheral blood. The receptors come from a woman in her sixties with active or convalescent COVID-19.

This clone is a singleton in its sample. This chain connects TRBV11-2 to TRBJ2-1; 7 nucleotides match TRBD1. Germline values: CDR1 SGHAT, CDR2 FQNNGV. This CDR3 has 13 amino acids. V lost 3 bases and J lost 7; bases outside the gene matches: 3. The CDR3 protein is CASSLGQKNEQFF. Here the CDR3 DNA reads TGTGCCAGCAGCTTGGGACAGAAGAATGAGCAGTTCTTC.

The rearrangement uses TRBV30 and TRBJ1-1, with D perhaps TRBD1 (5 bases). Germline-derived CDR1 and CDR2 are GTSNPN and SVGIG (reference sequence). Trimming shortened V by 2 bases and J by 1 base, and 8 bases separated the two germline ends. The CDR3 runs to 13 residues. CDR3 sequence reads: CAWSRGGNTEAFF. The CDR3 nucleotides are TGTGCCTGGAGTCGGGGGGGGAACACTGAAGCTTTCTTT.

The CDR3: CASSFGVAGDTQYF. For the CDR3, the DNA is TGTGCCAGCAGCTTCGGGGTGGCCGGAGATACGCAGTATTTT. The V gene is TRBV5-4, the J gene TRBJ2-3; D is perhaps TRBD2 (5 bases). From germline, CDR1 is SGHNT and CDR2 YYREEE (reference sequence). The CDR3 spans 14 residues. The ends were cut back, 2 bases at V and 5 bases at J, with 12 bases in the middle. Full variable domain (remainder filled in from reference TRBV5-4 and TRBJ2-3): ETGVTQSPTHLIKTRGQQVTLRCSSQSGHNTVSWYQQALGQGPQFIFQYYREEENGRGNFPPRFSGLQFPNYSSELNVNALELDDSALYLCASSFGVAGDTQYFGPGTRLTVL.

The chain combines TRBV6-6 with TRBJ2-1; unclear D gene. Germline values: CDR1 MNHNY, CDR2 SVGAGI (reference sequence). The CDR3 has 13 residues. V was trimmed by 7 bases and J by 0 bases, leaving 7 bases between them. CDR3 region: CASTRGSYNEQFF. CDR3 in DNA: TGTGCCAGCACCCGCGGCTCCTACAATGAGCAGTTCTTC.

The V and J genes are TRBV6-5 and TRBJ2-2; 8 bases agree with TRBD2. From germline, CDR1 is MNHEY and CDR2 SVGAGI. CDR3 length: 15 residues. Losses at the gene ends were 8 bases for V and 4 bases for J; bases not matched to a gene: 9. The CDR3 loop is CASSGGGLATGELFF. CDR3 DNA: TGTGCCAGCTCCGGGGGGGGGCTGGCCACCGGGGAGCTGTTTTTT.

This rearrangement joins TRBV19 to TRBJ1-6, with 7 bases aligning to TRBD1. The CDR3 consists of 14 residues. Per the germline V gene, CDR1 is LNHDA and CDR2 is SQIVND (reference sequence). V dropped 7 bases and J dropped 6; count of bases not matched to a gene: 6. This CDR3 is CASTTGTVNSPLHF. In DNA form, the CDR3 reads TGTGCCAGTACGACAGGGACTGTTAATTCACCCCTCCACTTT.

The chain links TRBV28 to TRBJ2-7; perhaps TRBD2 as D (6 bases). V was trimmed by 7 bases and J by 4 bases, leaving 14 bases between them. In germline, CDR1 is MDHEN, CDR2 SYDVKM. The CDR3 length is 13 residues. The CDR3 reads CASTHLGGYEQYF. CDR3 nucleotide sequence: TGTGCCAGCACCCACTTGGGGGGATACGAGCAGTACTTC.

This chain uses TRBV7-2 with TRBJ1-1; no reliable D call. This CDR3 comprises 13 residues. The V gene lost 5 bases and the J gene lost 5 bases, with 12 bases spanning the gap. In germline, CDR1 is SGHTA, CDR2 FQGNSA. CDR3 loop: CASSLGSRTEAFF. CDR3 sequence (DNA): TGTGCCAGCAGCCTAGGCTCACGGACTGAAGCTTTCTTT.

The chain combines TRBV5-1 with TRBJ1-2; 8 bases are shared with TRBD1. V lost 4 bases to trimming and J lost 0 bases; unmatched junction nucleotides: 5. The CDR3 runs 15 residues. Germline CDR1 SGHRS, CDR2 YFSETQ. The CDR3 coding sequence is TGCGCCAGCAGCATGGACAGGGATTCTAACTATGGCTACACCTTC. Protein product: CASSMDRDSNYGYTF.

V is TRBV6-6 and J is TRBJ2-7, with 12 bases matching TRBD2. CDR1 MNHNY and CDR2 SVGAGI come from the germline V gene (reference sequence). The ends lost 6 bases at V and 3 bases at J; junction bases unmatched: 6. The CDR3 has 15 amino acids. CDR3 DNA: TGTGCCAGCAGGGGACTAGCGGGTCGGGGCTACGAGCAGTACTTC. This gives the protein CASRGLAGRGYEQYF.

V gene TRBV24-1 combines with J gene TRBJ2-3; 16 bases fit TRBD2. CDR1 and CDR2 (germline): KGHDR, SFDVKD. The V gene end was trimmed by 2 bases and the J gene end by 0 bases; junction bases not matched to a gene: 7. The CDR3 runs 20 residues. The CDR3: CATSDSPGTSGGASTDTQYF. The CDR3 DNA follows: TGTGCCACCAGTGATTCCCCCGGGACTAGCGGGGGGGCTAGCACAGATACGCAGTATTTT.

This sequence joins TRBV18 and TRBJ2-2; 7 bases line up with TRBD1. With 3 bases clipped from V and 7 bases from J, the junction kept 5 bases outside the gene matches. Germline loops: CDR1 KGHSH, CDR2 LQKENI. The CDR3 is 14 residues long. Here the CDR3 DNA reads TGTGCCAGCTCACCGACAGGGTGGAACGGGGAGCTGTTTTTT. This translates into CASSPTGWNGELFF.

The chain links TRBV15 to TRBJ2-5; 7 positions agree with TRBD1. The CDR3 is made up of 13 amino acids. J gave up 2 bases and V 9 bases, and 6 bases lay outside the gene matches. Germline V gives CDR1 LNHNV, CDR2 YYDKDF (reference sequence). The CDR3 is CATARDSQETQYF. The CDR3 nucleotides are TGTGCCACTGCCCGGGACAGTCAAGAGACCCAGTACTTC.

The chain has TRBV5-6 and TRBJ1-1, with 10 bases matching TRBD1. The J segment lost 4 bases and the V segment lost 4 bases, leaving 10 bases of the junction unmatched. The CDR3 consists of 16 residues. The V gene's germline CDR1 is SGHDT and CDR2 YYEEEE. CDR3 DNA sequence: TGTGCCAGCAGCCCTGACAGGGGGCTATTCGGCACTGAAGCTTTCTTT. Translated, it gives CASSPDRGLFGTEAFF.

In this sample, this clone turned up a few times. The J gene is TRBJ2-2, the V gene TRBV5-4; D gene unclear. This CDR3 spans 14 amino acids. Trimming took 0 bases from V and 4 from J, leaving 7 bases between them. Germline CDR1 and CDR2: SGHNT and YYREEE (reference sequence). CDR3 sequence: CASSLGAGTGELFF. CDR3 nucleotides: TGTGCCAGCAGCTTGGGTGCAGGCACCGGGGAGCTGTTTTTT.

The chain carries TRBV6-1 and TRBJ1-1, with D perhaps TRBD1 (5 bases). V was cut by 2 bases and J by 10 bases, with 11 bases left in between. Germline V gene sequence: CDR1 MNHNS, CDR2 SASEGT. This CDR3 contains 12 residues. The CDR3 sequence: CASSERGTGAFF. The CDR3 coding sequence is TGTGCCAGCAGTGAAAGGGGTACGGGAGCTTTCTTT.

This sequence joins TRBV11-3 and TRBJ2-3; TRBD1 agrees at 7 bases. CDR3 length: 16 residues. CDR1 SGHNT and CDR2 YENEEA come from the germline V gene. V lost 3 bases to trimming and J lost 0 bases; unmatched junction nucleotides: 6. CDR3 nucleotides: TGTGCCAGCAGCTTGGCCGGGACAGCGAGCACAGATACGCAGTATTTT. Its protein product is CASSLAGTASTDTQYF.

This clone was seen just once. The chain employs TRBV5-4 and TRBJ1-1; possibly TRBD1 for D (5 bases). Germline V CDR1 and CDR2: SGHNT, YYREEE (reference sequence). The V end lost 1 base, the J end lost 1 base, and 14 bases lay between the germline ends. The CDR3 totals 16 residues. DNA of the CDR3: TGTGCCAGCAGCTTGAAGGAGGGGATGGGGAACACTGAAGCTTTCTTT. It yields the protein CASSLKEGMGNTEAFF.

The sample holds one count of this clone. This chain links TRBV19 with TRBJ2-5, with D possibly matching TRBD1 (6 bases). CDR3 length equals 16 residues. Trimming took 3 bases from V and 2 from J, leaving 16 bases between them. The germline CDR1 and CDR2 sequences are LNHDA and SQIVND (reference sequence). The CDR3 here is CASSIRTDQLQETQYF. In DNA, the CDR3 is TGTGCCAGTAGTATTCGGACAGACCAACTTCAAGAGACCCAGTACTTC.

This chain uses TRBV7-6 with TRBJ2-5; 10 bases agree with TRBD2. The ends lost 4 bases at V and 4 bases at J; junction bases unmatched: 3. There are 14 residues in the CDR3. Germline V gene lookup returns CDR1 SGHVS and CDR2 FNYEAQ. The CDR3: CASSSGLARETQYF. CDR3 in DNA: TGTGCCAGCAGCTCGGGACTAGCGCGAGAGACCCAGTACTTC.